The clone carrying this T cell receptor (delta chain) was seen just once. Its target is not known. Sequences come from RNA converted to cDNA by reverse transcription. Multiplex PCR used pooled V-gene forward primers and a constant-region reverse primer to amplify CDR3s. TCRdb re-called the multiplex PCR reads with CATT. The table records about 50,000 delta-chain clones, over 12% of them present only once. The length of the CDR3 is 18 residues. Trimming cost V 3 bases and J 4 bases, with 24 bases left between them. Germline-derived CDR1 and CDR2 are TSWWSYY and QGS. This sample stems from a study of Vδ1+ human thymocytes. General study points: Thymic TRG and TRD repertoires appeared highly polyclonal, with Gaussian CDR3 length distributions. Despite high sort purity, roughly 20% of thymic T cell receptor delta sequences were Vdelta2. Many TRG clonotypes were shared between donors; TRD repertoires were essentially private.

The V and J genes are TRDV1 and TRDJ1, with D possibly called TRDD2 or TRDD3 (7 bases each). Source material: Vdelta1+ gamma-delta thymocytes from the thymus. Documented subset: FACS-sorted CD3+ TCRalphabeta- TCRVdelta1+ TCRVdelta2- thymocytes. The TCR sequence derives from a girl less than two years old who had congenital heart surgery. CDR3: CALGDNFLRDGGRDKLIF. CDR3 sequence (DNA): TGTGCTCTTGGGGACAATTTCCTACGTGATGGGGGACGCGATAAACTCATCTTT.